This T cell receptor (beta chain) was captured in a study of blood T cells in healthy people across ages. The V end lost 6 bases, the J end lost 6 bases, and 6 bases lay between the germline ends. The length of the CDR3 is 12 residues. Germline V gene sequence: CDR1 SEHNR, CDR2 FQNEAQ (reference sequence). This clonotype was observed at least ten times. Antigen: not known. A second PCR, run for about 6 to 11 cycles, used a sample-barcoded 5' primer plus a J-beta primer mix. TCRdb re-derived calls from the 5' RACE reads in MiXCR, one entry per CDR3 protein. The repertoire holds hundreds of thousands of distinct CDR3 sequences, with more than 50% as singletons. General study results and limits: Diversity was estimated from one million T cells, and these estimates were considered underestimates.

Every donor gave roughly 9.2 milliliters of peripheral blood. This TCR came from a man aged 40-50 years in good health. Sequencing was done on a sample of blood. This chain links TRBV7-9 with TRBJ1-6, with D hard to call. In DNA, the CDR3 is TGTGCCAGCAGAGAGGGTAATTCACCCCTCCACTTT. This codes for CASREGNSPLHF.